This T cell receptor beta chain comes out of a study of blood T cell repertoires in COVID-19. Using immunoSEQ multiplex PCR, the repertoire was profiled, and TCRdb retains in-frame clones only, with some absent. The data contain over 350,000 clones, around nine tenths of them seen just once; the ten biggest clones take up about 10%. This CDR3 region has 12 residues. The V and J ends lost 8 bases and 6 bases respectively, with 13 bases between them. The sample consisted of PBMCs or T cells enriched from blood (not recorded which). The V call is TRBV12-3 or TRBV12-4, the J call TRBJ1-1, with D tentatively TRBD1 (6 bases). This TCR was recovered from a woman aged 45 to 65 who had recovered from COVID-19. In DNA form, the CDR3 reads TGTGCCAGCGGGAACAGGGCCCCTGAAGCTTTCTTT. Its translation: CASGNRAPEAFF.